Listed here are 8 T cell receptor beta chains from one sample, sequenced in a study of technical replicates of blood from a handful of donors. Repertoires were generated with immunoSEQ multiplex PCR, while TCRdb's copy carries only in-frame clones and drops some. The table has 55,000 to 80,000 clones, 95% to 98% seen once. The source material was T cells isolated from PBMCs. The receptors originated from a human donor in good health.

The chain has TRBV6-1 and TRBJ1-1; 10 positions agree with TRBD1. The CDR3 consists of 13 residues. V lost 4 bases and J lost 10; bases outside the gene matches: 6. CDR1 and CDR2 (germline): MNHNS, SASEGT. CDR3 coding DNA: TGTGCCAGCAGTGGGGGACAGGGGATGGTAGCTTTCTTT. Protein sequence: CASSGGQGMVAFF.

J is TRBJ2-1 and V is TRBV25-1; 9 positions agree with TRBD2. Looked up from germline, CDR1 is MGHDK and CDR2 is SYGVNS. CDR3 length equals 16 residues. Trimming at V came to 1 base and at J to 4 bases, leaving 5 bases not matched to a gene. The chain's CDR3 is CASSESASGVYNEQFF. The CDR3 nucleotides read TGTGCCAGCAGTGAATCGGCTAGCGGGGTGTACAATGAGCAGTTCTTC.

V usage is TRBV28 and J usage is TRBJ1-5; 8 positions match TRBD1. Per the germline V gene, CDR1 is MDHEN and CDR2 is SYDVKM. The CDR3 is 14 amino acids. The CDR3 spells CVASRTGLWQPQHF. DNA for the CDR3: TGTGTTGCCTCACGGACAGGGCTATGGCAGCCCCAGCATTTT.

The V gene is TRBV5-6, the J gene TRBJ1-4, with D unclear. Trimming pared 7 bases from V and 0 bases from J, leaving 16 bases between. Germline V CDR1 and CDR2: SGHDT, YYEEEE. This CDR3 is 16 amino acids long. The DNA for the CDR3 is TGTGCCAGCGCGAGGAGACCCTTAGCAACTAATGAAAAACTGTTTTTT. Amino acids: CASARRPLATNEKLFF.

In DNA, the CDR3 is TGTGCCAGCAGTGAAGCATTTATAGGGGATAATACGCAGTATTTT. Protein sequence: CASSEAFIGDNTQYF. The chain has TRBV2 and TRBJ2-3, with D possibly being TRBD1 (5 bases). Germline-derived CDR1 and CDR2 are SNHLY and FYNNEI. The CDR3 spans 15 residues. Trimming left V 0 bases short and J 7 bases short, with 14 bases between.

On this clone itself: Other nucleotide sequences in the sample specify the same CDR3. The genes are TRBV30 and TRBJ2-7, with D perhaps matching TRBD1 (6 bases). CDR1 is GTSNPN, CDR2 SVGIG, per germline (reference sequence). The germline V and J ends were trimmed by 2 bases and 0 bases, with 8 bases remaining between them. This CDR3 region has 13 residues. CDR3 nucleotide sequence: TGTGCCTGGAGTCTAGGGGGCTCCTACGAGCAGTACTTC. Protein product: CAWSLGGSYEQYF.

This chain links TRBV16 with TRBJ1-5, with D tentatively TRBD1 (6 bases). Germline V gives CDR1 KGHSY, CDR2 FQNENV. The CDR3 is 17 amino acids. Trimming took off 6 bases at V and 4 bases at J, with 22 bases between the two ends. CDR3 coding DNA: TGTGCCAGCAGAAAAGGCAGGGGATACCCAGAAAATCAGCCCCAGCATTTT. Its protein product is CASRKGRGYPENQPQHF.

The rearrangement joins TRBV29-1 to TRBJ1-1; TRBD1 matches at 9 bases. J was trimmed by 0 bases and V by 6 bases; bases with no gene match: 2. CDR1 and CDR2 (germline): SQVTM, ANQGSEA. The length of the CDR3 is 13 residues. The CDR3 is CSVGDRVNTEAFF. The CDR3 coding sequence is TGCAGCGTAGGGGACAGGGTGAACACTGAAGCTTTCTTT.